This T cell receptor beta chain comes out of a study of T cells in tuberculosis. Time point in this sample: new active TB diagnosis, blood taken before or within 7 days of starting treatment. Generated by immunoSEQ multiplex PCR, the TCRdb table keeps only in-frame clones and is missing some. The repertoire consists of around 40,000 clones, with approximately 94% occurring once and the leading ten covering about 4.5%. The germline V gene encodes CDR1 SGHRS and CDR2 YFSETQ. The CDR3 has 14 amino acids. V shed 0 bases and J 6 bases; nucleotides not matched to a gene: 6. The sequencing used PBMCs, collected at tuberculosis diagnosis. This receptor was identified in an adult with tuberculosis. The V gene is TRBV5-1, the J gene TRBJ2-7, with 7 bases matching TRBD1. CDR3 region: CASSLGQGTGEQYF. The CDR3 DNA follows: TGCGCCAGCAGCTTGGGACAGGGCACGGGCGAGCAGTACTTC.